The 15 T cell receptor beta chains reported below all come from one sample, sequenced in a study of tumor-infiltrating lymphocytes in primary liver carcinoma. Without any cell sorting, roughly 18-31 mg of bulk tissue yielded co-extracted RNA and DNA. TCR beta cDNA was reverse-transcribed from 400 to 500 ng of total RNA. The reaction used a constant-region primer and ProtoScript II reverse transcriptase. The TCR beta library was amplified through three nested multiplex PCR rounds in a modified ARM-PCR procedure. Rounds one and two of PCR, each of around 11 cycles, were primed with TRBV1-TRBV30 forward primers and a C-beta reverse primer. TCRdb itself ran the multiplex PCR reads through MiXCR, one entry per CDR3 protein. The repertoire has 100,000 to 150,000 distinct CDR3 sequences, around 64% of them found once; the top ten carry more than 7%. Sequenced material: liver tumor tissue from sampling region 3. As to subset: tumor region T3, left-lateral pole. All receptors come from a woman aged 60 to 75 with primary liver carcinoma and hepatitis B virus infection.

This clonotype was seen only once. Germline and junction disagree at one end, which may indicate a read error. This chain connects TRBV7-2 to TRBJ2-7; possibly TRBD1 for D (6 bases). CDR3 size: 14 residues. CDR1 and CDR2 from the germline V gene are SGHTA and FQGNSA. In DNA, the CDR3 is TGTGCCAGCAGCTTAAGTGTCAGGGGCTACGATCAGTACTTC. It encodes CASSLSVRGYDQYF. Based on the CDR3 plus reference TRBV7-2 and TRBJ2-7, the full variable domain is GAGVSQSPSNKVTEKGKDVELRCDPISGHTALYWYRQSLGQGLEFLIYFQGNSAPDKSGLPSDRFSAERTGGSVSTLTIQRTQQEDSAVYLCASSLSVRGYDQYFGPGTRLTVT.

At least ten counts were recorded for this clonotype. This sequence joins TRBV5-6 and TRBJ2-1; 8 bases align to TRBD2. Germline V gene data show CDR1 as SGHDT and CDR2 as YYEEEE. V lost 2 bases to trimming and J lost 7 bases; unmatched junction nucleotides: 11. The CDR3 extends over 16 amino acids. CDR3: CASSLSPSGRPNEQFF. The CDR3 nucleotides are TGTGCCAGCAGCTTAAGCCCTAGCGGGCGTCCTAATGAGCAGTTCTTC.

This clonotype was found once. A much larger clone lies one base from this, so it may be a read error. The chain is built from TRBV10-1 and TRBJ2-3; 7 positions agree with TRBD1. Germline CDR1 is WNHNN and CDR2 is SYGVQD (reference sequence). The CDR3 has 18 residues. Losses at the gene ends were 7 bases for V and 2 bases for J; bases not matched to a gene: 18. The CDR3 nucleotides read TGCGCCAGCAACTCCGGGACAGACTCACCATTCTTCACAGATACGCAGTATTTT. Its protein is CASNSGTDSPFFTDTQYF.

About this clonotype: At one boundary the junction diverges from the germline segment, which might be a read error. The chain joins TRBV24-1 to TRBJ1-5; D not resolved. The CDR3 spans 13 residues. CDR1 KGHDR and CDR2 SFDVKD come from the germline V gene. The CDR3 DNA reads as TGTGCCACCAATGATTTAGGACTGTCCCTCCGGCATTTT. Amino acid sequence: CATNDLGLSLRHF.

J is TRBJ2-2 and V is TRBV11-3, with 12 bases aligning to TRBD2. Germline CDR1 SGHNT, CDR2 YENEEA. The CDR3 runs to 17 residues. V dropped 0 bases and J dropped 3; count of bases not matched to a gene: 2. The CDR3 sequence: CASSLDRLAGDTGELFF. In DNA, the CDR3 is TGTGCCAGCAGCTTAGACAGACTAGCGGGAGACACCGGGGAGCTGTTTTTT. Full variable domain (rest looked up from reference TRBV11-3 and TRBJ2-2): EAGVVQSPRYKIIEKKQPVAFWCNPISGHNTLYWYLQNLGQGPELLIRYENEEAVDDSQLPKDRFSAERLKGVDSTLKIQPAELGDSAVYLCASSLDRLAGDTGELFFGEGSRLTVL.

The CDR3 bases are TGTGCCAGCAGCCAAGATCCCCACAGGGGACTTAATAAAGAACTGTTTTTT. Residues: CASSQDPHRGLNKELFF. The chain recombines TRBV4-2 with TRBJ1-4, with 7 nucleotides matching TRBD1. Germline trimming cut 0 bases from V and 12 bases from J; bases unmatched to any gene: 16. This CDR3 region has 17 residues. CDR1 and CDR2 from the germline V gene are LGHNA and YNFKEQ.

As regards this clonotype: One junction end disagrees with the germline gene, perhaps due to a read error. The rearrangement joins TRBV5-1 to TRBJ2-5; 10 bases align to TRBD2. From germline, CDR1 is SGHRS and CDR2 YFSETQ. The CDR3 extends over 16 amino acids. DNA of the CDR3: TGCGCCAGCAGCTCGTTGACTAGCGGGTACCAAGAGACCCACTACTTC. This encodes CASSSLTSGYQETHYF.

This clonotype was seen ten or more times. V is TRBV29-1 and J is TRBJ2-4; no firm D call. The V gene's germline CDR1 is SQVTM and CDR2 ANQGSEA. Trimming took off 1 base at V and 0 bases at J, with 10 bases between the two ends. The CDR3 sequence is 15 residues long. Here the CDR3 reads CSVEVLQIAKNIQYF. CDR3 sequence (DNA): TGCAGCGTTGAAGTTCTACAGATAGCCAAAAACATTCAGTACTTC.

CDR3 in amino acids: CASSFAGTYQETQYF. The CDR3 DNA follows: TGCGCCAGCAGCTTCGCGGGAACCTACCAAGAGACCCAGTACTTC. The chain employs TRBV5-1 and TRBJ2-5; perhaps TRBD2 as D (6 bases). There are 15 residues in the CDR3. V lost 2 bases and J 0 bases, leaving 11 bases between the germline ends. Germline V gene data show CDR1 as SGHRS and CDR2 as YFSETQ.

The V call is TRBV10-3, the J call TRBJ1-5, with 9 bases matching TRBD1. The V segment lost 7 bases and the J segment 5 bases; nucleotides outside the gene matches: 3. CDR1 is ENHRY and CDR2 is SYGVKD in the germline V gene. The CDR3 runs to 13 residues. The CDR3 region is CAIKDRGDQPQHF. The CDR3 bases are TGTGCCATCAAAGACAGGGGGGATCAGCCCCAGCATTTT.

About this clonotype itself: It is likely a read error, because the conserved phenylalanine at the end of the CDR3 is missing. The chain uses TRBV11-2 and TRBJ1-5; D ambiguous. Trimming removed 5 bases at V and 7 bases at J, with 18 bases between. There are 15 residues in the CDR3. Germline-derived CDR1 and CDR2 are SGHAT and FQNNGV. CDR3: CASSVRMGGDQPQHS. CDR3 DNA sequence: TGTGCCAGCAGCGTCCGGATGGGAGGAGACCAGCCCCAGCATTCT.

As regards this clonotype: This may be a read error, as it is one base from a much larger clone. The chain uses TRBV10-3 and TRBJ2-7; 9 positions match TRBD1. V trimming: 5 bases; J trimming: 1 base; junction bases outside the gene matches: 3. CDR3 length: 14 residues. Germline CDR1 is ENHRY and CDR2 is SYGVKD. The CDR3 DNA sequence: TGTGCCATCAGTAGGACAGGGGTTTCCTACGAGCAGTACTTC. Translation gives CAISRTGVSYEQYF.

A remark on this clonotype: The conserved final phenylalanine or tryptophan is absent from the CDR3, which likely points to a read error. The chain links TRBV5-1 to TRBJ2-3, with TRBD1 as a possible D gene (5 bases). The CDR3 length is 12 residues. CDR1 is SGHRS, CDR2 YFSETQ, per germline. Trimming removed 9 bases from V and 4 bases from J, with 12 bases in between. The DNA of the CDR3 is TGCGCCAACAAGGAAGGGGCAGATACGCAGTATTGT. Its protein product is CANKEGADTQYC.

Details on this clonotype: A read error may explain this, as a much larger clone is one base away. The chain uses TRBV4-1 and TRBJ2-2, with TRBD1 identical over 7 bases. The germline V gene encodes CDR1 MGHRA and CDR2 YSYEKL. This CDR3 spans 15 amino acids. Written as DNA, the CDR3 is TGCGCCAGCAGCGATACGACAGGGAACGCCGGGGAGCTGTTTTTT. Translating it yields CASSDTTGNAGELFF.

In the case of this clonotype: A single base separates this from a much larger clone, so it may be a read error. The rearrangement uses TRBV7-9 and TRBJ2-3; D is unresolved. CDR1 and CDR2 (germline): SEHNR, FQNEAQ (reference sequence). Trimming removed 2 bases from V and 0 bases from J, with 3 bases in between. The CDR3 is made up of 13 amino acids. The CDR3 DNA reads as TGTGCCAGCAGCTTACCGAGCACAGATACGCAGTATTTT. Amino acids: CASSLPSTDTQYF.